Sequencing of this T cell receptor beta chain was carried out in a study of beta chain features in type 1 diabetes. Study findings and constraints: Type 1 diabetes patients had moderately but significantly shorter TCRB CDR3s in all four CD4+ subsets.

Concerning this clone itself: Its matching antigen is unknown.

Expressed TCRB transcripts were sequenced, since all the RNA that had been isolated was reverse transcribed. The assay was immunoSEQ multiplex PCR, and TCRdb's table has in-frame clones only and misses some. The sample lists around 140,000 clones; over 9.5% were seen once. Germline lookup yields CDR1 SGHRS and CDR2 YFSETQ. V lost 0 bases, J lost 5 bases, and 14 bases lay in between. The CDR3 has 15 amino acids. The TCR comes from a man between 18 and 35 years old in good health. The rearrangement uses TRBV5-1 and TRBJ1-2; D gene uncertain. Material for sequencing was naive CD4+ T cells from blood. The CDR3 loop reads CASSLEAGIGYGYTF. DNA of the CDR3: TGCGCCAGCAGCTTGGAGGCGGGGATCGGATATGGCTACACCTTC.